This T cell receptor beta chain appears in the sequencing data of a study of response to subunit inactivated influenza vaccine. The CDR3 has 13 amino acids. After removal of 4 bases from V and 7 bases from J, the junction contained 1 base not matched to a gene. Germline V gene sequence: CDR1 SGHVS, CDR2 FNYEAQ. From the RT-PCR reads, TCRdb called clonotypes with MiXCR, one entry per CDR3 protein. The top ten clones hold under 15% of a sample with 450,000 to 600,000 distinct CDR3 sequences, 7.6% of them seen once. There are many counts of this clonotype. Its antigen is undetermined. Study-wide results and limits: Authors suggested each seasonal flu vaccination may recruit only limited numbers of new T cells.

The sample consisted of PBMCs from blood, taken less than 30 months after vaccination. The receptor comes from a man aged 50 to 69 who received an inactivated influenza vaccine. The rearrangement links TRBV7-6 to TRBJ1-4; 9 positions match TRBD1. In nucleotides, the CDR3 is TGTGCCAGCAGCTCGACAGGGGGTGAAAAACTGTTTTTT. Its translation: CASSSTGGEKLFF.